The clone carrying this TCR beta chain was counted only a few times. Because the CDR3's place on the DNA is in doubt, the DNA is left out and the CDR3 is given as listed by TCRdb. The authors' processing: Estimates of nucleated cell counts were drawn from the amplification of reference gene primers. Only in-frame clones appear in the TCRdb table, and some are missing; sequencing was by immunoSEQ multiplex PCR. Clone size and V and J calls were adopted from that table, with D and trimming inferred from the DNA. In the table there are over 65,000 clones, around 85% of which are singletons. The data were obtained in a study of blood T cell repertoires in COVID-19. On the study more broadly: Acute-phase and convalescent COVID-19 samples originated in the United States, Italy and Spain.

The CDR3 spans 18 residues, counting both ends. This receptor was identified in a man older than 75 with active or convalescent COVID-19. The sequencing input was peripheral blood. This chain connects TRBV21-1 to TRBJ1-6; TRBD1 was called by the table and not checked on the DNA. TRBV21-1 is assigned pseudogene status. The CDR3 loop is CASSKRWDRVGHGSPLHF.